Described below is a single TCR beta chain sequence and its context. Its target is not known. This entry belongs to a study of T cells expressing NK-cell markers. Study as a whole: It was sorted CD3+CD56+NKG2C+, CD3+CD56+NKG2C- and CD3+CD56-NKG2C+ T cells that supplied the TCR beta repertoires. Overall study results and limits: Unclear, still, was the HCMV specificity of the expanded NKG2C+ T cell clones. The dominant NKG2C+ clonotypes represented 1.0-7.0% of CD8+ T cells in six donors.

This CDR3 is 13 amino acids long. Germline-derived CDR1 and CDR2 are SQVTM and ANQGSEA. Reanalyzing the 5' RACE reads, TCRdb keeps one entry per CDR3 protein, without DNA. Here the sample table reports 550,000 to 600,000 distinct CDR3 sequences. The genes are TRBV29-1 and TRBJ2-7; the TCRdb D gene call, TRBD2, has no DNA to confirm it. Material: blood T cells: a sorted CD56 or NKG2C T cell subset, CD4+ or CD8+ T cells, or bulk PBMC T cells (not recorded which). This receptor was identified in a man aged 18 to 30 in good health. This CDR3 is CSVEGRLATEQYF.